Shown below are 18 T cell receptor beta chains from a single sample sequenced in a study of T-cell reconstitution after alpha-beta-depleted transplantation in children. Using unique molecular identifiers, the investigators prepared the TCRbeta library. MiXCR, run by TCRdb on the PCR reads, gives a single entry per CDR3 protein. There are 200,000 or so distinct CDR3 sequences in the sample; approximately 8% occur only once, and less than 40% lies in the top ten. Sample: PBMCs, mostly from graft donor cells, taken 360 days after TCRalphabeta/CD19-depleted stem cell transplant. The source is a male patient aged 2-10 years who had a stem cell transplant for acute myeloid leukemia, so the T cells may come from the graft donor.

This clonotype was detected many times. J is TRBJ2-2 and V is TRBV6-5, with D tentatively TRBD1 (6 bases). V was shortened by 0 bases and J by 5 bases, with 16 bases between the two germline ends. The CDR3 is 17 amino acids. Germline V CDR1 and CDR2: MNHEY, SVGAGI. The CDR3 DNA reads as TGTGCCAGCAGTTACTCCGGGACATCAGAAATGACCGGGGAGCTGTTTTTT. It codes for CASSYSGTSEMTGELFF.

The chain has TRBV5-1 and TRBJ1-1; the D gene is possibly TRBD1 (6 bases). Trimming pared 7 bases from V and 0 bases from J, leaving 13 bases between. Germline values: CDR1 SGHRS, CDR2 YFSETQ. This CDR3 is 14 amino acids long. CDR3 loop: CASGGGPMNTEAFF. For the CDR3, the DNA is TGCGCCAGCGGGGGCGGGCCCATGAACACTGAAGCTTTCTTT.

The chain joins TRBV12-3 or TRBV12-4 to TRBJ1-1; 8 bases line up with TRBD1. V shed 6 bases, J shed 4 bases, and the junction held 7 bases outside the gene matches. CDR3 length equals 14 residues. This CDR3 reads CASSLQGQGTEAFF. Written as DNA, the CDR3 is TGTGCCAGCAGCCTTCAAGGACAGGGCACTGAAGCTTTCTTT.

This clonotype came up many times. The chain joins TRBV12-5 to TRBJ2-3, with D possibly TRBD1 on 5 matching bases. The V end was cut by 3 bases, the J end by 4 bases, with 8 bases between. This CDR3 spans 13 amino acids. Germline V gene data show CDR1 as LGHNT and CDR2 as FRNRAP. In nucleotides, the CDR3 is TGTGCTAGTGGTTTTCAGGGATCAGATACGCAGTATTTT. This encodes CASGFQGSDTQYF.

This clonotype showed up many times. This sequence joins TRBV12-3 or TRBV12-4 and TRBJ2-1; 10 nucleotides agree with TRBD2. CDR3 length: 16 residues. The J segment lost 4 bases and the V segment lost 6 bases, leaving 9 bases of the junction unmatched. The CDR3: CASSLKGLAVYNEQFF. The CDR3 bases are TGTGCCAGCAGCCTAAAAGGACTAGCGGTGTACAATGAGCAGTTCTTC.

This clonotype came up many times. The V and J genes are TRBV12-3 or TRBV12-4 and TRBJ1-2, with no clear D. The V and J ends lost 2 bases and 8 bases respectively, with 6 bases between them. This CDR3 has 11 residues. CDR3 residues: CASSLFGGYTF. Here the CDR3 DNA reads TGTGCCAGCAGTTTATTTGGAGGCTACACCTTC.

In its sample, this clonotype was seen a few times. The CDR3 DNA is TGTGCCAGCAGCTTATCAGCGGGAGAATCCTACGAGCAGTACTTC. It translates to CASSLSAGESYEQYF. The chain links TRBV11-2 to TRBJ2-7; 8 bases map to TRBD2. This CDR3 contains 15 residues. CDR1 SGHAT and CDR2 FQNNGV come from the germline V gene. V was pared by 2 bases and J by 1 base, with 4 bases of the junction left unmatched.

This clonotype occurred many times. The chain joins TRBV15 to TRBJ1-1; D uncertain. This CDR3 comprises 13 residues. V shed 3 bases and J shed 3 bases, with 8 bases lying between them. Per germline, CDR1 LNHNV and CDR2 YYDKDF (reference sequence). Here the CDR3 DNA reads TGTGCCACCAGCAGGGGGTCGGACACTGAAGCTTTCTTT. Protein sequence: CATSRGSDTEAFF.

The J gene is TRBJ1-2, the V gene TRBV5-1; D gene ambiguous. The CDR3 loop spans 13 amino acids. Germline CDR1 SGHRS, CDR2 YFSETQ. V shed 4 bases and J shed 10 bases, with 17 bases lying between them. CDR3 DNA: TGCGCCAGCAGCCGAAACCCGCGGCGGATCTACACCTTC. This codes for CASSRNPRRIYTF.

The gene calls are TRBV27 and TRBJ2-7, with TRBD2 matching over 8 bases. There are 14 residues in the CDR3. V was pared by 8 bases and J by 3 bases, with 9 bases of the junction left unmatched. Germline loops: CDR1 MNHEY, CDR2 SMNVEV (reference sequence). This CDR3 reads CASATSGAFYEQYF. CDR3 nucleotide sequence: TGTGCCAGCGCAACTAGCGGAGCTTTCTACGAGCAGTACTTC.

This sequence joins TRBV20-1 and TRBJ2-7; D call uncertain. The CDR3 is 13 amino acids. The germline V gene has CDR1 DFQATT and CDR2 SNEGSKA (reference sequence). The ends were cut back, 2 bases at V and 5 bases at J, with 13 bases in the middle. CDR3 region: CSARWVGADEQYF. CDR3 sequence (DNA): TGCAGTGCTAGATGGGTAGGAGCCGACGAGCAGTACTTC.

The chain recombines TRBV30 with TRBJ2-3, with D possibly matching TRBD2 (6 bases). V lost 4 bases and J 2 bases, leaving 13 bases between the germline ends. Germline lookup yields CDR1 GTSNPN and CDR2 SVGIG (reference sequence). There are 14 residues in the CDR3. CDR3 region: CAWTSANPTDTQYF. CDR3 DNA: TGTGCCTGGACTAGCGCGAACCCCACAGATACGCAGTATTTT.

This clonotype appeared many times. The V and J genes are TRBV12-3 or TRBV12-4 and TRBJ2-1, with TRBD2 identical over 11 bases. This CDR3 region has 13 residues. Trimming at V came to 6 bases and at J to 10 bases, leaving 5 bases not matched to a gene. CDR3 loop: CASRVAGGNEQFF. DNA for the CDR3: TGTGCCAGCAGGGTAGCGGGGGGGAACGAGCAGTTCTTC.

This clonotype was seen more than once but under ten times. The chain employs TRBV12-3 or TRBV12-4 and TRBJ1-5; no definite D call. V lost 3 bases, J lost 0 bases, and 6 bases lay in between. This CDR3 comprises 14 residues. CDR3 residues: CASSLGNSNQPQHF. The DNA of the CDR3 is TGTGCCAGCAGTTTGGGGAATAGCAATCAGCCCCAGCATTTT.

This clonotype was found many times. The chain carries TRBV6-5 and TRBJ1-1; perhaps TRBD1 as D (6 bases). Trimming shortened V by 2 bases and J by 4 bases, and 11 bases separated the two germline ends. This CDR3 spans 14 amino acids. Germline V CDR1 and CDR2: MNHEY, SVGAGI. CDR3 loop: CASSYGGQVTEAFF. CDR3 DNA: TGTGCCAGCAGTTACGGGGGGCAGGTCACTGAAGCTTTCTTT.

This chain links TRBV12-3 or TRBV12-4 with TRBJ2-7, with 10 bases fitting TRBD1. V lost 4 bases and J lost 7; bases outside the gene matches: 10. This CDR3 is 15 amino acids long. CDR3 sequence: CASSCTPGTGVEQYF. The DNA of the CDR3 is TGTGCCAGCAGTTGTACTCCCGGGACAGGGGTTGAGCAGTACTTC.

This clonotype was seen a few times. V and J are TRBV12-3 or TRBV12-4 and TRBJ2-3, with 7 bases that match TRBD2. The CDR3 covers 14 residues. V dropped 4 bases and J dropped 3; count of bases not matched to a gene: 4. The chain's CDR3 is CASSSRTRTDTQYF. CDR3 sequence (DNA): TGTGCCAGCAGTTCGAGGACTAGAACAGATACGCAGTATTTT.

This clonotype was observed a handful of times. This rearrangement joins TRBV28 to TRBJ1-5; D uncertain. The length of the CDR3 is 13 residues. V lost 7 bases, J lost 5 bases, and 12 bases lay in between. Germline-derived CDR1 and CDR2 are MDHEN and SYDVKM. The CDR3 bases are TGTGCCAGCAACCCCCCAGGCGATCAGCCCCAGCATTTT. It encodes CASNPPGDQPQHF.